Included here is one T cell receptor beta chain sequence, with context. This specimen comes from a study of regulatory T cells in long-lasting Graves disease. V was cut by 7 bases and J by 4 bases, with 13 bases left in between. The CDR3 has 14 residues. Germline assignment: CDR1 SGHAT and CDR2 FQNNGV. Time point noted: newly diagnosed GD, antithyroid drugs for less than 3 months. There was RNA extracted from PBMCs, and the TCR library was made from it. The authors built TCR beta libraries using iRepertoire HTBI primers and Arm-PCR of CDR3 regions. TCRdb processed the multiplex PCR reads anew with MiXCR; each CDR3 protein has one entry. The data show 500,000 or so distinct CDR3 sequences, 15% to 20% seen once. These data also formed part of another study, on T cells in Graves' hyperthyroidism and ophthalmopathy.

This specimen consisted of peripheral blood mononuclear cells (PBMCs), obtained at new diagnosis, from a patient treated with antithyroid drugs. This chain joins TRBV11-2 and TRBJ2-2, with a tentative D call TRBD2 (6 bases). The sequence was obtained from a middle-aged woman with Graves disease. The CDR3 spells CASTPGLLTGELFF. For the CDR3, the DNA is TGTGCCAGCACCCCGGGACTGCTCACCGGGGAGCTGTTTTTT.